The present TCR beta chain was sequenced within a study of blood T cell repertoires in COVID-19. This clone was seen more than once but under ten times. This CDR3 is 12 amino acids long. The ends were cut back, 1 base at V and 8 bases at J, with 6 bases in the middle. Germline CDR1 is SGHNT and CDR2 is YENEEA. Measured with immunoSEQ multiplex PCR; TCRdb has only the in-frame clones, and not every one. The sample holds 450,000 to 500,000 clones, 80% to 90% seen once. The rearrangement links TRBV11-3 to TRBJ2-1; TRBD2 is a possible D gene (6 bases). The sequence was collected from a human donor in a cohort sampled during active COVID-19. Input material: peripheral blood. The CDR3, as DNA: TGTGCCAGCAGCTTAGGGGACTATGAGCAGTTCTTC. It specifies CASSLGDYEQFF.